This T cell receptor (beta chain) was captured by sequencing in a study of identical twins. Turning to this clonotype: Its antigen is currently unknown.

Each donor (without exception) was a healthy Caucasian. General observations from the study: A lower insertion count was a feature of abundant cord blood beta clonotypes, with no such feature in memory repertoires. Monozygotic twin pairs showed more out-of-frame TCR alpha sharing than models estimated.

Unique molecular identifiers were present on the cDNA, and a universal primer site came from template switching. In TCRdb, the 5' RACE reads were re-called with MiXCR into one record per CDR3 protein. The sample has more than 1.5 million distinct CDR3 sequences; around 29% are singletons. V lost 0 bases and J 0 bases, leaving 5 bases between the germline ends. Germline CDR1 and CDR2: ENHRY and SYGVKD. This CDR3 comprises 15 residues. Source material: cord blood. The genes are TRBV10-3 and TRBJ2-2, with TRBD2 as a possible D gene (5 bases). This sequence was found in a newborn girl in good health. Here the CDR3 reads CAISESDSNTGELFF. The DNA for the CDR3 is TGTGCCATCAGTGAGTCGGACTCGAACACCGGGGAGCTGTTTTTT.